The 28 T cell receptor beta chains given below trace back to one sample, sequenced in a study of T cells in Graves' hyperthyroidism and ophthalmopathy. TCR beta CDR3 regions were amplified from RNA. First-round RT-PCR of the TCR CDR3 relied on the HTBI primer set. TCRdb reprocessed the multiplex PCR reads with MiXCR, giving one entry per CDR3 protein. The sample lists about 130,000 distinct CDR3 sequences; roughly 23% were seen once. Material for sequencing was blood. These receptors were obtained from a woman aged 45-65 years with Graves' hyperthyroidism that later progressed to Graves' ophthalmopathy.

This chain joins TRBV28 and TRBJ2-5; TRBD2 matches 7 bases. V shed 2 bases and J 14 bases; nucleotides not matched to a gene: 17. This CDR3 comprises 15 residues. Germline CDR1 is MDHEN and CDR2 is SYDVKM. The CDR3 loop is CASSLVAGTYPSVYF. The CDR3 nucleotides read TGTGCCAGCAGTTTAGTAGCGGGTACTTACCCTTCGGTTTACTTC.

The V and J genes are TRBV2 and TRBJ2-5, with a weak D call TRBD2 (7 bases). The CDR3 covers 15 residues. V was clipped by 7 bases and J by 4 bases, with 19 bases between them. CDR1 is SNHLY and CDR2 is FYNNEI in the germline V gene. The chain's CDR3 is CASILRGGPRETQYF. The CDR3 DNA reads as TGTGCCAGCATCCTAAGGGGGGGGCCGCGAGAGACCCAGTACTTC.

This clonotype was observed a handful of times. The CDR3 DNA is TGTGCCAGCAGCTATCTAGCAGGCAATGAGCAGTTCTTC. Residues: CASSYLAGNEQFF. The chain links TRBV11-2 to TRBJ2-1; maybe TRBD2 (5 bases). V lost 4 bases, J lost 6 bases, and 10 bases lay in between. Germline-derived CDR1 and CDR2 are SGHAT and FQNNGV. This CDR3 has 13 amino acids.

This clonotype was detected many times. J is TRBJ2-1 and V is TRBV6-1; D assignment may be TRBD1 or TRBD2 (5 bases each). Germline CDR1 MNHNS, CDR2 SASEGT. The CDR3 covers 14 residues. Trimming removed 9 bases from V and 6 bases from J, with 18 bases in between. The CDR3 nucleotides read TGTGCCAGTCCCGCCTCGGGGCGGCTCAATGAGCAGTTCTTC. It encodes CASPASGRLNEQFF.

This clonotype was seen at least ten times. The chain joins TRBV7-9 to TRBJ2-5, with D possibly matching TRBD2 (6 bases). Germline loops: CDR1 SEHNR, CDR2 FQNEAQ (reference sequence). Trimming pared 0 bases from V and 5 bases from J, leaving 16 bases between. The CDR3 sequence is 16 residues long. CDR3 region: CASSLANEGGRETQYF. The CDR3 region has the DNA TGTGCCAGCAGCTTAGCTAACGAGGGAGGACGGGAGACCCAGTACTTC.

This clonotype showed up many times. The chain links TRBV18 to TRBJ2-5; the D is unclear. CDR1 is KGHSH, CDR2 LQKENI, per germline. V was clipped by 6 bases and J by 2 bases, with 10 bases between them. The CDR3 consists of 13 residues. CDR3 in amino acids: CASSVTVQETQYF. CDR3 bases: TGTGCCAGCTCGGTCACTGTACAAGAGACCCAGTACTTC. Based on the CDR3 plus reference TRBV18 and TRBJ2-5, the full variable domain is NAGVMQNPRHLVRRRGQEARLRCSPMKGHSHVYWYRQLPEEGLKFMVYLQKENIIDESGMPKERFSAEFPKEGPSILRIQQVVRGDSAAYFCASSVTVQETQYFGPGTRLLVL.

This clonotype came up a few times. The CDR3 here is CASMGGDGVSPLHF. The CDR3, as DNA: TGTGCCAGCATGGGAGGGGATGGTGTTTCACCCCTCCACTTT. This rearrangement joins TRBV5-4 to TRBJ1-6; maybe TRBD1 (5 bases). Germline V gives CDR1 SGHNT, CDR2 YYREEE (reference sequence). CDR3 length: 14 residues. V lost 6 bases to trimming and J lost 9 bases, with 16 bases between them.

This clonotype was counted between two and nine times. This chain uses TRBV7-2 with TRBJ2-1, with D perhaps matching TRBD1 (5 bases). Germline values: CDR1 SGHTA, CDR2 FQGNSA. CDR3 size: 14 residues. V lost 0 bases, J lost 8 bases, and 11 bases lay in between. The CDR3 bases are TGTGCCAGCAGCTTAGCGCCCAGGGTAGATGAGCAGTTCTTC. The encoded protein is CASSLAPRVDEQFF.

The chain joins TRBV29-1 to TRBJ1-2, with D possibly matching TRBD1 (6 bases). Trimming pared 5 bases from V and 0 bases from J, leaving 7 bases between. Germline values: CDR1 SQVTM, CDR2 ANQGSEA. The CDR3 is 12 residues long. CDR3 loop: CSVWTANYGYTF. The CDR3 DNA sequence: TGCAGCGTTTGGACAGCTAACTATGGCTACACCTTC.

The rearrangement joins TRBV2 to TRBJ2-2; TRBD2 agrees at 8 bases. The ends lost 7 bases at V and 6 bases at J; junction bases unmatched: 13. CDR3 length: 16 amino acids. CDR1 is SNHLY, CDR2 FYNNEI, per germline. Here the CDR3 DNA reads TGTGCCAGCACCCCGAGCGGGAGTGGTAATCCCGGGGAGCTGTTTTTT. Protein product: CASTPSGSGNPGELFF.

The chain has TRBV5-1 and TRBJ1-1; D remains unclear. The germline V gene has CDR1 SGHRS and CDR2 YFSETQ. The CDR3 runs to 14 residues. V was pared by 4 bases and J by 5 bases, with 15 bases between. The CDR3 is CASSPEVPGTEAFF. Written as DNA, the CDR3 is TGCGCCAGCAGCCCCGAAGTTCCTGGGACTGAAGCTTTCTTT.

The sample holds a few counts of this clonotype. This rearrangement joins TRBV14 to TRBJ2-3; D may match TRBD1 or TRBD2 (6 bases each). In germline, CDR1 is SGHDN, CDR2 FVKESK. V was clipped by 1 base and J by 4 bases, with 18 bases between them. CDR3 length: 17 amino acids. CDR3 sequence (DNA): TGTGCCAGCAGCCAAGTCTCCCAGGGGAGGTTCGCAGATACGCAGTATTTT. Amino acids: CASSQVSQGRFADTQYF.

The gene calls are TRBV4-1 and TRBJ2-1; D might be TRBD2 (5 bases). Deletions cut 1 base from V and 7 bases from J, with 14 bases between. The CDR3 length is 15 residues. CDR1 and CDR2 from the germline V gene are MGHRA and YSYEKL. The CDR3 loop is CASSQGAGLWNEQFF. Written as DNA, the CDR3 is TGCGCCAGCAGCCAAGGGGCGGGTCTTTGGAATGAGCAGTTCTTC.

V usage is TRBV19 and J usage is TRBJ1-1; unclear D gene. Germline CDR1 LNHDA, CDR2 SQIVND (reference sequence). The CDR3 loop spans 11 amino acids. Trimming took 10 bases from V and 4 from J, leaving 10 bases between them. The CDR3 DNA follows: TGTGCCACCATGGAGGGCACTGAAGCTTTCTTT. Translating gives CATMEGTEAFF.

The table lists this clonotype with many counts. V is TRBV5-1 and J is TRBJ2-7; 11 bases match TRBD2. The CDR3 length is 14 residues. With 4 bases clipped from V and 8 bases from J, the junction kept 8 bases outside the gene matches. From germline, CDR1 is SGHRS and CDR2 YFSETQ. The CDR3, as DNA: TGCGCCAGCAGCCTCCAACTAGCGGGAGATCAGCAGTACTTC. It yields the protein CASSLQLAGDQQYF. The complete variable domain, with remaining parts taken from reference TRBV5-1 and TRBJ2-7, reads KAGVTQTPRYLIKTRGQQVTLSCSPISGHRSVSWYQQTPGQGLQFLFEYFSETQRNKGNFPGRFSGRQFSNSRSEMNVSTLELGDSALYLCASSLQLAGDQQYFGPGTRLTVT.

This clonotype was detected many times. The rearrangement links TRBV7-9 to TRBJ2-3; 9 bases line up with TRBD2. Per germline, CDR1 SEHNR and CDR2 FQNEAQ (reference sequence). V trimming: 5 bases; J trimming: 4 bases; junction bases outside the gene matches: 4. The CDR3 runs 14 residues. Here the CDR3 reads CASSSGGSADTQYF. As DNA, the CDR3 is TGTGCCAGCAGCAGCGGGGGGTCCGCAGATACGCAGTATTTT. Variable domain in full (rest from reference TRBV7-9 and TRBJ2-3): DTGVSQNPRHKITKRGQNVTFRCDPISEHNRLYWYRQTLGQGPEFLTYFQNEAQLEKSRLLSDRFSAERPKGSFSTLEIQRTEQGDSAMYLCASSSGGSADTQYFGPGTRLTVL.

Ten or more counts support this clonotype. V gene TRBV6-1 combines with J gene TRBJ1-1, with D perhaps matching TRBD1 (6 bases). Trimming cost V 2 bases and J 5 bases, with 12 bases left between them. CDR3 length equals 14 residues. The germline CDR1 and CDR2 sequences are MNHNS and SASEGT. DNA for the CDR3: TGTGCCAGCAGTGAACTGGGGGCAAGGACTGAAGCTTTCTTT. Translation gives CASSELGARTEAFF.

This clonotype was counted at least ten times. The rearrangement joins TRBV10-1 to TRBJ2-5; the match to TRBD2 covers 12 bases. The CDR3 is made up of 16 amino acids. The junction had 6 bases not matched to a gene; V was cut back by 3 bases and J by 4 bases. The V gene's germline CDR1 is WNHNN and CDR2 SYGVQD (reference sequence). CDR3 nucleotides: TGCGCCAGCAGTGACCGGACTAGCGGGATGGGAGAGACCCAGTACTTC. Residues: CASSDRTSGMGETQYF.

This clonotype was counted many times. J is TRBJ1-5 and V is TRBV28, with a weak D call TRBD1 (5 bases). Germline-derived CDR1 and CDR2 are MDHEN and SYDVKM. The CDR3 length is 15 residues. Between the trimmed V and J ends, which lost 5 bases and 6 bases, there was a span of 17 bases. The chain's CDR3 is CASSALTEVGQPQHF. In nucleotides, the CDR3 is TGTGCCAGCAGTGCTTTGACAGAGGTGGGTCAGCCCCAGCATTTT.

This clonotype showed up many times. In DNA form, the CDR3 reads TGTGCCAGCAGGATACAGGGTTGGTCCACCGGGGAGCTGTTTTTT. Protein sequence: CASRIQGWSTGELFF. V and J are TRBV2 and TRBJ2-2; D might be TRBD1 (6 bases). Germline values: CDR1 SNHLY, CDR2 FYNNEI. The ends were cut back, 6 bases at V and 4 bases at J, with 15 bases in the middle. The CDR3 covers 15 residues.

Of note for this clonotype: One end of the junction fails to match germline, which may point to a read error. The rearrangement joins TRBV14 to TRBJ2-5; D is undetermined. The germline CDR1 and CDR2 sequences are SGHDN and FVKESK. The CDR3 runs to 14 residues. Written as DNA, the CDR3 is TGTGGCAGCAGCCAAGTAACGGCTCAAGAGACCCAGTACTTC. Its protein is CGSSQVTAQETQYF.

The J gene is TRBJ1-1, the V gene TRBV4-1; D remains unclear. CDR3 length: 16 amino acids. Per the germline V gene, CDR1 is MGHRA and CDR2 is YSYEKL. Trimming left V 0 bases short and J 1 base short, with 12 bases between. This CDR3 is CASSQDPVAENTEAFF. The CDR3 DNA is TGCGCCAGCAGCCAAGATCCGGTAGCAGAGAACACTGAAGCTTTCTTT.

This clonotype was detected a few times. This rearrangement joins TRBV27 to TRBJ1-1; the D is unclear. Looked up from germline, CDR1 is MNHEY and CDR2 is SMNVEV (reference sequence). Trimming took off 6 bases at V and 7 bases at J, with 21 bases between the two ends. This CDR3 comprises 15 residues. The CDR3 bases are TGTGCCAGCAGCCTGTCAAGGTCCGGGGAAAGTGAAGCTTTCTTT. Its translation is CASSLSRSGESEAFF.

This chain links TRBV5-1 with TRBJ2-6; D gene uncertain. In germline, CDR1 is SGHRS, CDR2 YFSETQ. Deletions cut 1 base from V and 0 bases from J, with 5 bases between. The CDR3 covers 15 residues. This chain's CDR3 is CASSLLTSGANVLTF. In DNA, the CDR3 is TGCGCCAGCAGCTTGCTTACCTCTGGGGCCAACGTCCTGACTTTC.

Concerning this clonotype: A read error may be the cause here, since a much bigger clone is one base away. The chain joins TRBV27 to TRBJ2-3; 13 bases are shared with TRBD2. The CDR3 has 15 amino acids. V shed 5 bases and J 1 base; nucleotides not matched to a gene: 0. Germline V gene sequence: CDR1 MNHEY, CDR2 SMNVEV (reference sequence). The CDR3 is CASSGTSGGTDTQYF. The CDR3 DNA sequence: TGTGCCAGCAGTGGGACTAGCGGGGGCACAGATACGCAGTATTTT.

J is TRBJ1-5 and V is TRBV20-1; 7 bases agree with TRBD1. This CDR3 region has 15 residues. Germline CDR1 reads DFQATT; CDR2 reads SNEGSKA (reference sequence). Trimming at V came to 4 bases and at J to 2 bases, leaving 8 bases not matched to a gene. CDR3 coding DNA: TGCAGTGCTAAAGGACAGGACGGAGGCAATCAGCCCCAGCATTTT. Translating it yields CSAKGQDGGNQPQHF.

This clonotype was seen ten or more times. The V and J genes are TRBV5-4 and TRBJ1-1, with 9 bases that match TRBD1. CDR1 and CDR2 from the germline V gene are SGHNT and YYREEE (reference sequence). The CDR3 runs 15 residues. V trimming: 4 bases; J trimming: 1 base; junction bases outside the gene matches: 5. The CDR3 reads CASSTGQGWNTEAFF. DNA of the CDR3: TGTGCCAGCAGCACTGGACAGGGGTGGAACACTGAAGCTTTCTTT.

This clonotype was detected a few times. The V and J genes are TRBV11-2 and TRBJ1-1; 10 positions agree with TRBD1. The CDR3 contains 14 residues. V gave up 7 bases and J gave up 4 bases; unmatched junction bases: 6. Germline V CDR1 and CDR2: SGHAT, FQNNGV. CDR3 nucleotides: TGTGCCAGCACCCCGGGACAGGGGAGCACTGAAGCTTTCTTT. Translation gives CASTPGQGSTEAFF.